Listed below are T cell receptor beta chains from one sample, sequenced in a study of T cells after yellow fever vaccination. Each CDR3 protein gets one entry after TCRdb re-called the 5' RACE reads with MiXCR. The repertoire has some 300,000 distinct CDR3 sequences, around 10% of them found once; the top ten carry approximately 3.3%. Source: CD4+ T cells sorted from PBMCs, taken 5 days after the yellow fever booster vaccination. The source is a man aged 18 to 30 who received the YFV17D yellow fever vaccine. Each CDR3 is given with its conserved first and last residue. Fields, in order: J gene, D gene, CDR3 length, V gene, clone size, CDR3 protein, CDR3 DNA. The D gene is left open where the match is weak. For some rows the clone size is stated as once, few or many, or as a class when expanded; others skip it.

j_gene: TRBJ1-4
d_gene: NA
len: 13
v_gene: TRBV7-9
abundance: NA
CDR3aa: CASRREEGEKLFF
CDR3nt: TGTGCCAGCAGAAGAGAGGAGGGCGAAAAACTGTTTTTT

j_gene: TRBJ2-5
d_gene: TRBD2
len: 13
v_gene: TRBV20-1
abundance: many
CDR3aa: CSAPRGAEETQYF
CDR3nt: TGCAGTGCTCCGCGGGGGGCTGAAGAGACCCAGTACTTC

j_gene: TRBJ1-5
d_gene: NA
len: 15
v_gene: TRBV6-6
abundance: NA
CDR3aa: CASSSLSYSNQPQHF
CDR3nt: TGTGCCAGCAGTTCGTTGAGTTATAGCAATCAGCCCCAGCATTTT

j_gene: TRBJ2-5
d_gene: NA
len: 14
v_gene: TRBV7-9
abundance: few
CDR3aa: CASSLTGQQETQYF
CDR3nt: TGTGCCAGCAGCTTGACTGGACAGCAAGAGACCCAGTACTTC

j_gene: TRBJ2-2
d_gene: NA
len: 17
v_gene: TRBV6-2/TRBV6-3
abundance: NA
CDR3aa: CASSYSRLHQEAGELFF
CDR3nt: TGTGCCAGCAGTTACTCCCGGCTCCACCAAGAGGCCGGGGAGCTGTTTTTT

j_gene: TRBJ1-5
d_gene: NA
len: 15
v_gene: TRBV4-3
abundance: NA
CDR3aa: CASSQAFTTNQPQHF
CDR3nt: TGCGCCAGCAGCCAAGCGTTTACTACCAATCAGCCCCAGCATTTT

j_gene: TRBJ2-3
d_gene: TRBD2
len: 16
v_gene: TRBV3-1
abundance: many
CDR3aa: CASSQGARGGADTQYF
CDR3nt: TGTGCCAGCAGCCAAGGGGCGCGGGGGGGCGCAGATACGCAGTATTTT

j_gene: TRBJ2-3
d_gene: NA
len: 15
v_gene: TRBV18
abundance: few
CDR3aa: CASSPPGLGTDTQYF
CDR3nt: TGTGCCAGCTCACCACCGGGGTTAGGCACAGATACGCAGTATTTT

j_gene: TRBJ2-3
d_gene: NA
len: 14
v_gene: TRBV29-1
abundance: few
CDR3aa: CSAGGPGGTDTQYF
CDR3nt: TGCAGCGCCGGGGGGCCCGGAGGAACCGATACGCAGTATTTT

j_gene: TRBJ2-5
d_gene: NA
len: 15
v_gene: TRBV5-1
abundance: few
CDR3aa: CASSLVAGVRETQYF
CDR3nt: TGCGCCAGCAGCTTGGTGGCAGGGGTACGCGAGACCCAGTACTTC

j_gene: TRBJ2-2
d_gene: TRBD1
len: 16
v_gene: TRBV4-2
abundance: few
CDR3aa: CASSRGQGPNTGELFF
CDR3nt: TGTGCCAGCAGCCGCGGACAGGGGCCGAACACCGGGGAGCTGTTTTTT

j_gene: TRBJ2-1
d_gene: TRBD1
len: 15
v_gene: TRBV11-3
abundance: NA
CDR3aa: CASSLGEGASREQFF
CDR3nt: TGTGCCAGCAGCCTAGGCGAGGGGGCATCAAGGGAGCAGTTCTTC

j_gene: TRBJ2-5
d_gene: NA
len: 15
v_gene: TRBV6-2/TRBV6-3
abundance: many
CDR3aa: CASSYPRQFGETQYF
CDR3nt: TGTGCCAGCAGTTACCCAAGACAATTCGGGGAGACCCAGTACTTC

j_gene: TRBJ2-1
d_gene: NA
len: 17
v_gene: TRBV7-3
abundance: few
CDR3aa: CASSANARARGVSEQFF
CDR3nt: TGTGCCAGCAGCGCAAACGCGAGAGCACGCGGGGTGAGTGAGCAGTTCTTC

j_gene: TRBJ2-5
d_gene: NA
len: 17
v_gene: TRBV4-3
abundance: many
CDR3aa: CASSQDPTSTGRETQYF
CDR3nt: TGCGCCAGCAGCCAAGATCCGACTTCCACAGGGCGGGAGACCCAGTACTTC

j_gene: TRBJ1-2
d_gene: NA
len: 11
v_gene: TRBV2
abundance: NA
CDR3aa: CASSVLGGYTF
CDR3nt: TGTGCCAGCAGTGTCCTGGGGGGCTACACCTTC

j_gene: TRBJ1-1
d_gene: NA
len: 14
v_gene: TRBV10-3
abundance: NA
CDR3aa: CAISGTPRDTEAFF
CDR3nt: TGTGCCATCAGCGGGACTCCCCGGGACACTGAAGCTTTCTTT

j_gene: TRBJ2-2
d_gene: NA
len: 16
v_gene: TRBV5-1
abundance: NA
CDR3aa: CASSRAGTQEAGELFF
CDR3nt: TGCGCCAGCAGCCGAGCCGGGACCCAGGAAGCCGGGGAGCTGTTTTTT

j_gene: TRBJ1-5
d_gene: TRBD1
len: 13
v_gene: TRBV9
abundance: NA
CDR3aa: CASGTGDNQPQHF
CDR3nt: TGTGCCAGTGGGACAGGGGACAATCAGCCCCAGCATTTT

j_gene: TRBJ1-6
d_gene: NA
len: 15
v_gene: TRBV7-2
abundance: NA
CDR3aa: CASSLVLFGGTPLHF
CDR3nt: TGTGCCAGCAGCTTAGTATTGTTTGGGGGGACACCCCTCCACTTT

j_gene: TRBJ1-6
d_gene: NA
len: 14
v_gene: TRBV20-1
abundance: few
CDR3aa: CSASQGRYNSPLHF
CDR3nt: TGCAGTGCTAGTCAGGGGCGGTATAATTCACCCCTCCACTTT

j_gene: TRBJ2-7
d_gene: TRBD2
len: 15
v_gene: TRBV7-6
abundance: NA
CDR3aa: CASSLRRGTRNEQYF
CDR3nt: TGTGCCAGCAGCTTAAGGCGCGGGACTAGAAACGAGCAGTACTTC